These 7 T cell receptor beta chains came from one sample sequenced in a study of CD8 T cells in Susac syndrome. Random hexamers primed reverse transcription of 0.5 to 1 ug RNA. TCRdb ran MiXCR on the immunoSEQ multiplex PCR reads and lists one entry per CDR3 protein. The repertoire holds 100,000 to 150,000 distinct CDR3 sequences, approximately 96% seen once, with 0.21% in the top ten. The sample was CD8+ T cells from PBMCs. The origin of the receptors is a human donor with Susac syndrome.

The table lists this clonotype with a few counts. The rearrangement joins TRBV13 to TRBJ1-1; 9 nucleotides align to TRBD1. The germline V gene has CDR1 PRHDT and CDR2 FYEKMQ (reference sequence). The CDR3 sequence is 14 residues long. V dropped 1 base and J dropped 5; count of bases not matched to a gene: 2. For the CDR3, the DNA is TGTGCCAGCAGCTTAGACAGGGGGCGAACTGAAGCTTTCTTT. Encoded protein: CASSLDRGRTEAFF.

The gene calls are TRBV27 and TRBJ2-7; TRBD1 matches 11 bases. CDR3 length: 15 amino acids. The germline V gene encodes CDR1 MNHEY and CDR2 SMNVEV (reference sequence). Trimming took 4 bases from V and 3 from J; bases not matched to a gene: 5. The CDR3 loop reads CASSWTGGLFYEQYF. DNA for the CDR3: TGTGCCAGCAGTTGGACAGGGGGCTTATTCTACGAGCAGTACTTC.

The chain employs TRBV9 and TRBJ2-4; no firm D call. The ends were cut back, 0 bases at V and 5 bases at J, with 9 bases in the middle. Germline V lookup: CDR1 SGDLS, CDR2 YYNGEE. The CDR3 contains 14 residues. The CDR3: CASSVGGLENIQYF. The CDR3, as DNA: TGTGCCAGCAGCGTAGGTGGGCTCGAAAACATTCAGTACTTC.

Here the CDR3 DNA reads TGCGCCAGCGTGACAGGGGATTACACCGGGGAGCTGTTTTTT. Translation: CASVTGDYTGELFF. The rearrangement joins TRBV5-1 to TRBJ2-2, with 8 bases fitting TRBD1. From germline, CDR1 is SGHRS and CDR2 YFSETQ. V lost 7 bases, J lost 3 bases, and 5 bases stayed unmatched. There are 14 residues in the CDR3.

The J gene is TRBJ2-7, the V gene TRBV4-3; TRBD1 is a possible D gene (5 bases). Trimming cost V 0 bases and J 1 base, with 13 bases left between them. Germline V gene data show CDR1 as LGHNA and CDR2 as YSLEER. CDR3 length: 16 amino acids. The CDR3 is CASSQDLRAGSYEQYF. For the CDR3, the DNA is TGCGCCAGCAGCCAAGATCTTAGGGCAGGGTCCTACGAGCAGTACTTC.

CDR3 in amino acids: CSARDGPGATYEQYF. In nucleotides, the CDR3 is TGCAGTGCTAGAGACGGTCCGGGGGCAACCTACGAGCAGTACTTC. This chain connects TRBV20-1 to TRBJ2-7; perhaps D is TRBD1 or TRBD2 (6 bases each). Germline loops: CDR1 DFQATT, CDR2 SNEGSKA (reference sequence). This CDR3 is 15 amino acids long. V lost 0 bases and J 2 bases, leaving 14 bases between the germline ends.

The rearrangement links TRBV30 to TRBJ1-1, with a tentative D call TRBD1 (6 bases). This CDR3 has 15 residues. The ends were cut back, 4 bases at V and 3 bases at J, with 18 bases in the middle. CDR1 and CDR2 (germline): GTSNPN, SVGIG (reference sequence). The CDR3: CAWTHPDKGDTEAFF. The CDR3 DNA reads TGTGCCTGGACCCACCCAGACAAGGGGGACACTGAAGCTTTCTTT. Looking up the rest from reference TRBV30 and TRBJ1-1 gives the full variable domain: SQTIHQWPATLVQPVGSPLSLECTVEGTSNPNLYWYRQAAGRGLQLLFYSVGIGQISSEVPQNLSASRPQDRQFILSSKKLLLSDSGFYLCAWTHPDKGDTEAFFGQGTRLTVV.